This TCR beta chain appears in the sequencing data of a study of T cell responses to AZD1222 COVID-19 vaccine. Study-level results: Dominant CD4 TCR responses targeted spike regions 160-218 and 743-854. A rise in Spike-specific TCR breadth and depth followed two AZD1222 doses. The donors showed a predominance of white British ancestry and of females, with possible underestimation of clonal diversity. Nearly half of spike-specific TCRs reportedly target unmutated variant regions.

About this clone: Its antigen is unknown.

Between the trimmed V and J ends, which lost 7 bases and 2 bases, there was a span of 15 bases. This CDR3 comprises 14 residues. Germline CDR1 and CDR2: MNHEY and SVGAGI. Using immunoSEQ multiplex PCR, the repertoire was profiled, and TCRdb retains in-frame clones only, with some absent. The sample lists some 120,000 clones, approximately 82% occurring once. This specimen was peripheral blood, taken 28 days after the second AZD1222 dose. The J gene is TRBJ2-7, the V gene TRBV6-5; D unclear. This TCR was sampled from an adult who received the AZD1222 COVID-19 vaccine. CDR3 DNA: TGTGCCAGCACCAAAACGACCAAACCCTACGAGCAGTACTTC. Residues: CASTKTTKPYEQYF.